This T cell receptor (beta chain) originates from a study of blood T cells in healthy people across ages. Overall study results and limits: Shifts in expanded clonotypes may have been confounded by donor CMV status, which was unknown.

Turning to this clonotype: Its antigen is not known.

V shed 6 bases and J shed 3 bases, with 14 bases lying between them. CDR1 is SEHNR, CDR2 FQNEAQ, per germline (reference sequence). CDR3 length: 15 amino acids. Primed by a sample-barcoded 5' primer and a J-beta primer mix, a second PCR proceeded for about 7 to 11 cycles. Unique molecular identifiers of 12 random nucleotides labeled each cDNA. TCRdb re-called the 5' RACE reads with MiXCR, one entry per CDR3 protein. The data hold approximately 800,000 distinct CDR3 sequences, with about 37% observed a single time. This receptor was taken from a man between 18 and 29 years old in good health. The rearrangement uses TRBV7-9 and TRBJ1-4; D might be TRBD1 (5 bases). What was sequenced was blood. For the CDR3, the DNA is TGTGCCAGCAGTCCTAGTTCACAGGCTAATGAAAAACTGTTTTTT. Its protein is CASSPSSQANEKLFF.